The text below deals with one T cell receptor beta chain. Its target is not known. Nominally healthy donors were sampled, though unrecorded immune exposures were likely. With V trimmed by 4 bases and J by 4 bases, 5 bases remained unmatched. This CDR3 comprises 14 residues. Germline V CDR1 and CDR2: SGHNT, YYREEE (reference sequence). The data belong to a study of cytomegalovirus exposure and HLA in healthy donors. The study, taken as a whole, reports: Later analysis placed DRB1 highest and HLA-C lowest in TCR association rates, which differed by HLA locus.

PCR employed 60 Vbeta and 13 Jbeta primers. The protocol was immunoSEQ multiplex PCR, while the TCRdb copy is restricted to in-frame clones and leaves out a portion. Recorded for this sample: 70,000 or so clones. This chain links TRBV5-4 with TRBJ1-1, with TRBD1 identical over 9 bases. Sequencing input: PBMCs. The sequence was obtained from a female donor in good health and CMV-seropositive. The CDR3 loop is CASSDPGQGTEAFF. CDR3 DNA sequence: TGTGCCAGCAGCGATCCGGGACAGGGCACTGAAGCTTTCTTT.